The clone carrying this T cell receptor beta chain was seen more than once but under ten times. This entry belongs to a study of CD8 T cells in ankylosing spondylitis. It was by quantitative 5'-RACE with molecular barcodes that TCR beta libraries were made. TCRdb recomputed calls from the 5' RACE reads with MiXCR, one row per CDR3 protein. The sample holds around 340,000 distinct CDR3 sequences; approximately 22% are singletons and the top ten take approximately 14%. This CDR3 spans 13 amino acids. The V end was cut by 5 bases, the J end by 1 base, with 9 bases between. The TCR sequence derives from a male donor with ankylosing spondylitis or in good health (not recorded which). The rearrangement joins TRBV12-3 or TRBV12-4 to TRBJ2-7; D not certain. Sequenced: blood, either unsorted or a sorted T cell fraction (not recorded which). CDR3 coding DNA: TGTGCCAGCAGTCCCCCGACGTCCTACGAGCAGTACTTC. It specifies CASSPPTSYEQYF.